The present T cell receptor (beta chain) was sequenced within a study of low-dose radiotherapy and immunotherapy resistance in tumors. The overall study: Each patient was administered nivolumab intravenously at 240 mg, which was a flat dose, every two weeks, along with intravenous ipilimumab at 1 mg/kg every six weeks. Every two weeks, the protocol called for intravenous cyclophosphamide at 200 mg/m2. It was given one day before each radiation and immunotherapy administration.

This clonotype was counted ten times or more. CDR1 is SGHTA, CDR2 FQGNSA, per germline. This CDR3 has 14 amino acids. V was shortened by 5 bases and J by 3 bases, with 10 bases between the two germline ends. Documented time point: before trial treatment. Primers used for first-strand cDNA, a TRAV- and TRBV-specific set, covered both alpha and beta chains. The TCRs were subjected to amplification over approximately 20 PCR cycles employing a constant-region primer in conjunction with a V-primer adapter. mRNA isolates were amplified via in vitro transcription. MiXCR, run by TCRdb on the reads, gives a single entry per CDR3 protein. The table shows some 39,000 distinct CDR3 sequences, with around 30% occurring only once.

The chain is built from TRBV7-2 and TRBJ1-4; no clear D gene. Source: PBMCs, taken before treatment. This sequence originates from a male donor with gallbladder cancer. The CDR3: CASSVRLPNEKLFF. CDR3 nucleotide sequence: TGTGCCAGCAGCGTTAGATTACCTAATGAAAAACTGTTTTTT.